The 19 T cell receptor beta chains below were found in one sample sequenced in a study of identical twins. TCRdb ran MiXCR on the 5' RACE reads and lists one entry per CDR3 protein. In the table there are around 680,000 distinct CDR3 sequences, over 8.5% of which are singletons. A further study also used this sample, focusing on yellow fever vaccine responses in identical twins.

Sequencing input: PBMCs. The receptors come from a woman aged 18-29 years in good health.

This clonotype was seen a few times. The chain couples TRBV7-9 to TRBJ1-4; 7 nucleotides line up with TRBD1. The germline V gene encodes CDR1 SEHNR and CDR2 FQNEAQ (reference sequence). The CDR3 loop spans 14 amino acids. V shed 5 bases and J 5 bases; nucleotides not matched to a gene: 5. In DNA, the CDR3 is TGTGCCAGCAGCACGACAGGGCTGAATGAAAAACTGTTTTTT. It codes for CASSTTGLNEKLFF.

This clonotype was found many times. This chain uses TRBV5-5 with TRBJ1-5; TRBD1 matches 9 bases. In germline, CDR1 is SGHKS, CDR2 YYEKEE (reference sequence). V gave up 3 bases and J gave up 4 bases; unmatched junction bases: 8. The CDR3 covers 16 residues. CDR3 DNA sequence: TGTGCCAGCAGCTCCGGATCCGGGACAGGGAATCAGCCCCAGCATTTT. Its protein is CASSSGSGTGNQPQHF.

The chain couples TRBV2 to TRBJ2-7; weak D call: TRBD1 (6 bases). Trimming took 6 bases from V and 3 from J, leaving 18 bases between them. The CDR3 runs 15 residues. Germline V lookup: CDR1 SNHLY, CDR2 FYNNEI. The CDR3 DNA sequence: TGTGCCAGCAGAGAAACGACGGGACAAAACTACGAGCAGTACTTC. It codes for CASRETTGQNYEQYF.

This chain connects TRBV28 to TRBJ2-1; D may correspond to TRBD1 or TRBD2 (5 bases each). This CDR3 has 11 residues. V lost 4 bases and J 16 bases, leaving 14 bases between the germline ends. CDR1 is MDHEN, CDR2 SYDVKM, per germline. The CDR3 nucleotides are TGTGCCAGCAGTTCAATGAATAGGGACTTCTTC. It is translated as CASSSMNRDFF.

This clonotype showed up many times. V and J are TRBV28 and TRBJ2-2, with D perhaps TRBD2 (6 bases). Germline V CDR1 and CDR2: MDHEN, SYDVKM. Trimming shortened V by 3 bases and J by 2 bases, and 16 bases separated the two germline ends. The CDR3 has 17 amino acids. CDR3 coding DNA: TGTGCCAGCAGTTTTAGGAGTGCGGGGTCAAACACCGGGGAGCTGTTTTTT. Residues: CASSFRSAGSNTGELFF.

The chain couples TRBV7-2 to TRBJ2-7; D perhaps matches TRBD1 (6 bases). V lost 2 bases to trimming and J lost 3 bases, with 14 bases between them. Germline CDR1 reads SGHTA; CDR2 reads FQGNSA. This CDR3 comprises 15 residues. CDR3: CASSLYVTGDYEQYF. Written as DNA, the CDR3 is TGTGCCAGCAGCTTATATGTGACAGGAGACTACGAGCAGTACTTC.

CDR3 in amino acids: CSARVAGGTYNEQFF. CDR3 coding DNA: TGCAGTGCAAGGGTAGCGGGAGGAACCTACAATGAGCAGTTCTTC. The J gene is TRBJ2-1, the V gene TRBV20-1, with TRBD2 identical over 10 bases. Germline V gene lookup returns CDR1 DFQATT and CDR2 SNEGSKA (reference sequence). V was clipped by 6 bases and J by 2 bases; unmatched bases: 7. This CDR3 is 15 amino acids long.

This clonotype was seen a few times. V usage is TRBV5-1 and J usage is TRBJ2-1, with 7 bases lining up with TRBD1. The ends lost 4 bases at V and 2 bases at J; junction bases unmatched: 6. CDR1 and CDR2 from the germline V gene are SGHRS and YFSETQ. CDR3 length equals 15 residues. CDR3 nucleotides: TGCGCCAGCAGCCCTGGACAGGTGCCCTACAATGAGCAGTTCTTC. Translating it yields CASSPGQVPYNEQFF.

This chain connects TRBV19 to TRBJ2-1; D tentatively fits TRBD1 or TRBD2 (5 bases each). V shed 4 bases and J shed 6 bases, with 13 bases lying between them. This CDR3 region has 14 residues. CDR1 is LNHDA and CDR2 is SQIVND in the germline V gene (reference sequence). CDR3 sequence (DNA): TGTGCCAGTAGTAAAGGGGACCTACGCAATGAGCAGTTCTTC. Amino acids: CASSKGDLRNEQFF.

The V gene is TRBV7-9, the J gene TRBJ2-7; 9 bases fit TRBD1. CDR1 and CDR2 from the germline V gene are SEHNR and FQNEAQ (reference sequence). The CDR3 covers 14 residues. J was trimmed by 0 bases and V by 6 bases; bases with no gene match: 3. The CDR3 nucleotides are TGTGCCAGCAGTGGACAGGGGAGCTCCTACGAGCAGTACTTC. Translated: CASSGQGSSYEQYF.

This clonotype has more than one count but fewer than ten. J is TRBJ2-7 and V is TRBV7-3; D possibly uses TRBD1 or TRBD2 (5 bases each). The germline V gene encodes CDR1 SGHTA and CDR2 FQGTGA. CDR3 size: 13 residues. The V end lost 0 bases, the J end lost 5 bases, and 8 bases lay between the germline ends. The CDR3 loop is CASSLTRDHEQYF. The CDR3 DNA reads as TGTGCCAGCAGCTTAACCAGGGACCACGAGCAGTACTTC.

The rearrangement uses TRBV2 and TRBJ2-7; D uncertain. The CDR3 contains 12 residues. From germline, CDR1 is SNHLY and CDR2 FYNNEI. With 7 bases removed from V and 4 bases from J, the gap between germline ends came to 11 bases. The CDR3 nucleotides read TGTGCCAGCACCCCCCAGATATACGAGCAGTACTTC. Amino acids: CASTPQIYEQYF.

This clonotype was counted ten times or more. The gene calls are TRBV12-3 or TRBV12-4 and TRBJ2-5, with 10 bases matching TRBD2. V shed 5 bases, J shed 5 bases, and the junction held 11 bases outside the gene matches. This CDR3 region has 16 residues. The CDR3 here is CASSPRPGLATETQYF. Here the CDR3 DNA reads TGTGCCAGCAGTCCCAGACCGGGACTAGCGACGGAGACCCAGTACTTC.

This clonotype came up many times. The rearrangement uses TRBV27 and TRBJ2-1, with TRBD2 matching 11 bases. Trimming at V came to 0 bases and at J to 7 bases, leaving 2 bases not matched to a gene. Per the germline V gene, CDR1 is MNHEY and CDR2 is SMNVEV (reference sequence). The length of the CDR3 is 15 residues. The CDR3 protein is CASSLSLAGVNEQFF. CDR3 DNA: TGTGCCAGCAGTTTATCACTAGCGGGAGTGAATGAGCAGTTCTTC.

V usage is TRBV4-2 and J usage is TRBJ2-4; perhaps D is TRBD1 or TRBD2 (7 bases each). V lost 0 bases to trimming and J lost 10 bases, with 22 bases between them. Per germline, CDR1 LGHNA and CDR2 YNFKEQ. This CDR3 has 17 amino acids. The CDR3 here is CASSQDRGGDRGRIQYF. The DNA for the CDR3 is TGTGCCAGCAGCCAAGATCGAGGGGGGGACAGAGGCAGGATTCAGTACTTC.

This clonotype turned up a few times. The V call is TRBV7-8, the J call TRBJ1-6; D not certain. Per the germline V gene, CDR1 is SGHVS and CDR2 is FQNEAQ. V lost 4 bases, J lost 7 bases, and 14 bases lay in between. This CDR3 contains 15 residues. The CDR3 DNA follows: TGTGCCAGCAGCTGGACGGCAATCGGGAATTCACCCCTCCACTTT. It is translated as CASSWTAIGNSPLHF.

This clonotype showed up just a few times. The chain carries TRBV20-1 and TRBJ2-5; maybe TRBD1 (5 bases). Germline CDR1 DFQATT, CDR2 SNEGSKA (reference sequence). Trimming pared 2 bases from V and 7 bases from J, leaving 14 bases between. The CDR3 is 13 amino acids. CDR3 in DNA: TGCAGTGCTAGACTCTTAGGGGAAGGGACCCAGTACTTC. Translation gives CSARLLGEGTQYF.

The chain links TRBV9 to TRBJ2-7, with 7 bases that match TRBD1. This CDR3 has 15 residues. The V gene's germline CDR1 is SGDLS and CDR2 YYNGEE. Trimming cost V 3 bases and J 3 bases; bases outside gene matches: 9. The CDR3 nucleotides are TGTGCCAGCAGCGAGGGGGCAGGGGGTGACTACGAGCAGTACTTC. It codes for CASSEGAGGDYEQYF.

This clonotype was counted at least ten times. The chain couples TRBV4-2 to TRBJ1-4; 7 nucleotides agree with TRBD1. The CDR3 totals 16 residues. The V segment lost 3 bases and the J segment 0 bases; nucleotides outside the gene matches: 4. Germline lookup yields CDR1 LGHNA and CDR2 YNFKEQ. This chain's CDR3 is CASSQNRGSTNEKLFF. The CDR3 nucleotides are TGTGCCAGCAGCCAGAACAGGGGCTCAACTAATGAAAAACTGTTTTTT.